The clone carrying this T cell receptor beta chain was detected many times. Its antigen is still unknown. This entry belongs to a study of T cells in Graves' hyperthyroidism and ophthalmopathy. General observations from the study: Also found in blood were most expanded thyroid clonotypes above 0.001.

TCR beta CDR3 region amplification was performed from RNA transcripts. The HTBI primer set drove a first-round RT-PCR of the TCR CDR3. TCRdb analysed the multiplex PCR reads with MiXCR anew, one entry per CDR3 protein. The table shows roughly 740,000 distinct CDR3 sequences, with about 15% occurring only once. The CDR3 length is 14 residues. V lost 5 bases, J lost 1 base, and 10 bases lay in between. Per germline, CDR1 MNHEY and CDR2 SMNVEV (reference sequence). Graves' hyperthyroidism qualified as stable when ophthalmopathy did not progress within 18 months. Uncontrolled infections, other autoimmune diseases, pregnancy or lactation led to exclusion of patients. The PBMCs had their origin in more than 9.5 ml of fresh peripheral blood.

This receptor was taken from a man between 18 and 29 years old with Graves' hyperthyroidism. The sequenced material came from blood. V usage is TRBV27 and J usage is TRBJ2-3; D unresolved. The CDR3 loop reads CASSGRPGTDTQYF. The CDR3 bases are TGTGCCAGCAGTGGACGTCCGGGCACAGATACGCAGTATTTT.